This entry lists 13 T cell receptor beta chains sequenced from one sample in a study of healthy donors' naive CD4 and CD8 T cells. A linear amplification protocol produced the TCR libraries from roughly 480 ng of total RNA. TCRdb re-called the reads with MiXCR, one entry per CDR3 protein. There are about 180,000 distinct CDR3 sequences in the sample; about 70% occur only once, and less than 2.5% lies in the top ten. Sequencing was performed on naive CD4+ and CD8+ T cells sorted from blood, pooled from several donors. The receptors were gathered from a pool of human donors in good health; the sample pools cells from several healthy donors.

V gene TRBV29-1 combines with J gene TRBJ1-2; D is unclear. The CDR3 is 11 amino acids. Germline V CDR1 and CDR2: SQVTM, ANQGSEA. Between the trimmed V and J ends, which lost 4 bases and 7 bases, there was a span of 10 bases. The CDR3 region is CSVVSDGGYTF. CDR3 bases: TGCAGCGTTGTGTCGGATGGTGGCTACACCTTC.

The chain couples TRBV2 to TRBJ2-5; D remains unclear. The CDR3 is 15 residues long. Germline assignment: CDR1 SNHLY and CDR2 FYNNEI. Between the trimmed V and J ends, which lost 6 bases and 5 bases, there was a span of 19 bases. CDR3: CASSQESIRGETQYF. As DNA, the CDR3 is TGTGCCAGCAGCCAGGAGAGCATAAGAGGCGAGACCCAGTACTTC.

The rearrangement links TRBV6-5 to TRBJ2-5, with TRBD1 as a possible D gene (6 bases). Trimming removed 4 bases from V and 5 bases from J, with 11 bases in between. There are 13 residues in the CDR3. Germline V gene lookup returns CDR1 MNHEY and CDR2 SVGAGI. This CDR3 is CASSSDRGETQYF. CDR3 DNA: TGTGCCAGCAGTTCGGACAGAGGGGAGACCCAGTACTTC.

The chain is built from TRBV13 and TRBJ1-6; possibly TRBD1 for D (6 bases). This CDR3 spans 15 amino acids. Germline-derived CDR1 and CDR2 are PRHDT and FYEKMQ (reference sequence). The V end was cut by 5 bases, the J end by 8 bases, with 16 bases between. This CDR3 is CASSQKGYRDSPLHF. The DNA of the CDR3 is TGTGCCAGCAGCCAAAAGGGGTACAGGGATTCACCCCTCCACTTT.

This clonotype was seen a few times. The chain has TRBV29-1 and TRBJ1-2, with D possibly matching TRBD1 (5 bases). Germline CDR1 SQVTM, CDR2 ANQGSEA. Trimming stripped 4 bases from V and 8 bases from J, with 14 bases between. The CDR3 length is 12 residues. Written as DNA, the CDR3 is TGCAGCGTTGTGGGCCGGACACAAGGCTACACCTTC. As protein: CSVVGRTQGYTF.

This clonotype has more than one count but fewer than ten. This chain uses TRBV29-1 with TRBJ2-3, with 7 bases identical to TRBD1. Unmatched junction bases numbered 5, after V lost 4 bases and J lost 1 base. The CDR3 covers 14 residues. The germline V gene encodes CDR1 SQVTM and CDR2 ANQGSEA. In DNA form, the CDR3 reads TGCAGCGTTGCTAGGGGGCTTGGCACAGATACGCAGTATTTT. The encoded protein is CSVARGLGTDTQYF.

This clonotype was seen only a few times. The gene calls are TRBV27 and TRBJ2-2; tentative D call: TRBD2 (6 bases). The CDR3 length is 14 residues. V dropped 5 bases and J dropped 4 bases, with 11 bases sitting between them. Germline CDR1 and CDR2: MNHEY and SMNVEV (reference sequence). The CDR3 DNA follows: TGTGCCAGCAGTGTGGGAGGCGGCACCGGGGAGCTGTTTTTT. Encoded protein: CASSVGGGTGELFF.

The V gene is TRBV29-1, the J gene TRBJ2-1, with D possibly matching TRBD2 (6 bases). The length of the CDR3 is 14 residues. Germline V lookup: CDR1 SQVTM, CDR2 ANQGSEA. V was shortened by 8 bases and J by 0 bases, with 14 bases between the two germline ends. The DNA for the CDR3 is TGCAGCAAGGCAGCGGGTCCCTCCTACAATGAGCAGTTCTTC. It codes for CSKAAGPSYNEQFF.

The chain is built from TRBV6-1 and TRBJ2-5, with D tentatively TRBD2 (5 bases). Germline V gene lookup returns CDR1 MNHNS and CDR2 SASEGT. V lost 2 bases, J lost 5 bases, and 18 bases lay in between. This CDR3 has 16 amino acids. The CDR3 is CASSERVAKVGETQYF. The CDR3 bases are TGTGCCAGCAGTGAAAGAGTAGCGAAGGTGGGGGAGACCCAGTACTTC.

As DNA, the CDR3 is TGTGCCAGCAGCTTGACCCGGGGCACAGATACGCAGTATTTT. This encodes CASSLTRGTDTQYF. V is TRBV5-6 and J is TRBJ2-3; D remains ambiguous. Trimming removed 1 base at V and 1 base at J, with 7 bases between. CDR1 SGHDT and CDR2 YYEEEE come from the germline V gene. The CDR3 is 14 amino acids.

This sequence joins TRBV6-5 and TRBJ1-2; D gene uncertain. V was cut by 6 bases and J by 4 bases, with 15 bases left in between. CDR1 is MNHEY and CDR2 is SVGAGI in the germline V gene. This CDR3 comprises 14 residues. The CDR3 coding sequence is TGTGCCAGCAGCTACCGGGTGGCGACCTATGGCTACACCTTC. Residues: CASSYRVATYGYTF.

The chain uses TRBV29-1 and TRBJ2-7; 7 positions agree with TRBD2. The CDR3 consists of 13 residues. V trimming: 3 bases; J trimming: 6 bases; junction bases outside the gene matches: 8. Germline V gene lookup returns CDR1 SQVTM and CDR2 ANQGSEA. In nucleotides, the CDR3 is TGCAGCGTTGACGGCGGGAGCCCTTCCGAGCAGTACTTC. Encoded protein: CSVDGGSPSEQYF.

This clonotype was found a few times. V is TRBV29-1 and J is TRBJ1-1; D might be TRBD1 (6 bases). The CDR3 covers 13 residues. Germline V gives CDR1 SQVTM, CDR2 ANQGSEA. V was cut by 4 bases and J by 4 bases, with 13 bases left in between. CDR3 loop: CSVGIGGGTEAFF. The CDR3 region has the DNA TGCAGCGTTGGAATTGGGGGCGGCACTGAAGCTTTCTTT. Full variable domain (remainder filled in from reference TRBV29-1 and TRBJ1-1): SAVISQKPSRDICQRGTSLTIQCQVDSQVTMMFWYRQQPGQSLTLIATANQGSEATYESGFVIDKFPISRPNLTFSTLTVSNMSPEDSSIYLCSVGIGGGTEAFFGQGTRLTVV.